The clone carrying this T cell receptor beta chain has only a few counts. Its antigen is not identified. The data are from a study of T cells in Graves' hyperthyroidism and ophthalmopathy. Findings of the study overall: Ophthalmopathy was told apart from stable hyperthyroidism by a 13 V-J model.

The CDR3 is 18 amino acids. Per germline, CDR1 KGHDR and CDR2 SFDVKD. V was pared by 0 bases and J by 2 bases, with 16 bases between. Amplified regions were TCR beta CDR3 sequences from RNA transcripts. With the HTBI primer set, the TCR CDR3 went through a first round of RT-PCR. TCRdb called the multiplex PCR reads again in MiXCR, with one record for every CDR3 protein. Here the sample spans some 740,000 distinct CDR3 sequences, approximately 15% being singletons. Sequences were obtained from blood. V usage is TRBV24-1 and J usage is TRBJ2-1; D is perhaps TRBD2 (5 bases). The TCR originated in a woman between 18 and 29 years old with Graves' hyperthyroidism. Here the CDR3 reads CATSDLPGLSGAYNEQFF. Here the CDR3 DNA reads TGTGCCACCAGTGATTTGCCCGGACTCTCAGGCGCCTACAATGAGCAGTTCTTC.